Listed here are 26 T cell receptor beta chains from one sample, sequenced in a study of T cell clonality in common variable immunodeficiency. Clones were read by immunoSEQ multiplex PCR, and TCRdb kept only the in-frame ones, dropping some. Reported are 35,000 to 50,000 clones, none seen only once; the ten largest carry about 0.66%. The sequenced sample consisted of peripheral blood mononuclear cells. The receptors derive from a person aged 18 to 70 in good health.

This clone has ten or more counts. The read stops 3 residues short of the end of the CDR3; the missing end is completed from the germline J gene. The chain joins TRBV18 to TRBJ2-1, with TRBD1 as a possible D gene (6 bases). Per germline, CDR1 KGHSH and CDR2 LQKENI. V lost 0 bases and J 6 bases, leaving 12 bases between the germline ends. The CDR3 spans 15 residues. The sequenced part of the CDR3 DNA is TGTGCCAGCTCACCACCGACAGTGGGGGCCAATGAG. Translated, it gives CASSPPTVGANE. The CDR3 in its entirety is CASSPPTVGANEQFF.

This clone was seen repeatedly, ten times or more. Read sequence stops 3 residues before the CDR3 end, and the germline J gene provides the missing end. The rearrangement links TRBV4-1 to TRBJ2-5; 12 positions agree with TRBD2. In germline, CDR1 is MGHRA, CDR2 YSYEKL. The V and J ends lost 2 bases and 4 bases, in that order; junction bases with no gene match: 5. There are 16 residues in the CDR3. CDR3 in amino acids: CASSQMTSGGTETQYF. The sequenced part of the CDR3 DNA is TGCGCCAGCAGCCAAATGACTAGCGGGGGCACAGAGACC.

This clone has a count of ten or more. Read data end 3 residues before the CDR3 end; the end is taken from the germline J gene. The rearrangement links TRBV9 to TRBJ1-4; TRBD1 might be the D (6 bases). The CDR3 is 15 residues long. CDR1 SGDLS and CDR2 YYNGEE come from the germline V gene. V was cut by 2 bases and J by 5 bases, with 13 bases left in between. CDR3 sequence: CASSVGQSNNEKLFF. The covered CDR3 bases are TGTGCCAGCAGCGTCGGACAGTCCAACAATGAAAAA.

This clone has at least ten counts. The CDR3 is cut off 3 residues early in the read; its end comes from the germline J gene. The chain employs TRBV20-1 and TRBJ2-1; 9 bases agree with TRBD2. The CDR3 sequence is 15 residues long. Germline trimming cut 4 bases from V and 9 bases from J; bases unmatched to any gene: 13. Germline V gene lookup returns CDR1 DFQATT and CDR2 SNEGSKA (reference sequence). CDR3 DNA (partial): TGCAGTGCTACATCGTTAGCGGGAGTCACTTCTGAG. It translates to CSATSLAGVTSE. The whole CDR3 protein reads CSATSLAGVTSEQFF.

This clone appeared a few times. The germline gene is not matched at one end of the junction; a read error may be the cause. This CDR3 is CASSIGGGGSGVSYEQYF. The CDR3 bases that were read are TGCGCCAGTAGTATCGGTGGGGGCGGTAGCGGGGTCTCCTACGAG. The V and J genes are TRBV19 and TRBJ2-7, with TRBD2 matching over 8 bases. The read terminates 3 residues before the CDR3 end, so the remaining end is supplied by the germline J gene. CDR3 length: 18 amino acids. CDR1 and CDR2 (germline): LNHDA, SQIVND (reference sequence).

This clone has ten or more counts. The read halts 3 residues ahead of the CDR3 end, with the missing end drawn from the germline J gene. J is TRBJ1-1 and V is TRBV9, with D possibly being TRBD1 (5 bases). Germline V lookup: CDR1 SGDLS, CDR2 YYNGEE. The CDR3 extends over 14 amino acids. The ends were cut back, 0 bases at V and 7 bases at J, with 13 bases in the middle. The covered CDR3 bases are TGTGCCAGCAGCGTAGACGTGATCAGGGATGAA. It yields the protein CASSVDVIRDE. The CDR3 in its entirety is CASSVDVIRDEAFF.

This clone came up many times. The CDR3 extends 3 residues past the end of the read, so its final part is completed from the germline J gene. V gene TRBV20-1 combines with J gene TRBJ2-1; 8 bases agree with TRBD2. This CDR3 region has 16 residues. V shed 0 bases and J 3 bases; nucleotides not matched to a gene: 7. Germline values: CDR1 DFQATT, CDR2 SNEGSKA (reference sequence). Here the CDR3 reads CSAREGSGTFYNEQFF. CDR3 DNA, as far as it was read: TGCAGTGCTAGAGAGGGTAGCGGGACATTCTACAATGAG.

This clone was counted ten times or more. The CDR3 extends 3 residues past the end of the read, so its final part is completed from the germline J gene. V is TRBV6-1 and J is TRBJ1-3; TRBD1 might be the D (5 bases). The V and J ends lost 3 bases and 3 bases respectively, with 6 bases between them. The germline CDR1 and CDR2 sequences are MNHNS and SASEGT. The length of the CDR3 is 13 residues. CDR3 DNA, as far as it was read: TGTGCCAGCAGTGACAGGGTTGGAAACACC. Translated, it gives CASSDRVGNT. The CDR3 reads in full as CASSDRVGNTIYF.

In its sample, this clone was seen a few times. The read terminates 3 residues ahead of where the CDR3 ends, so the germline J gene completes it. The chain couples TRBV7-9 to TRBJ2-1; the D gene is possibly TRBD2 (5 bases). Per the germline V gene, CDR1 is SEHNR and CDR2 is FQNEAQ (reference sequence). Trimming removed 1 base from V and 8 bases from J, with 6 bases in between. The CDR3 runs to 12 residues. The CDR3 DNA, read in part, is TGTGCCAGCAGCTTAGTCGGGGATGAG. Its protein is CASSLVGDE. The full-length CDR3 reads as CASSLVGDEQFF.

This clone came up many times. The read stops 3 residues short of the end of the CDR3; the missing end is completed from the germline J gene. The V call is TRBV5-4, the J call TRBJ2-7, with D tentatively TRBD2 (6 bases). V was trimmed by 0 bases and J by 0 bases, leaving 13 bases between them. The CDR3 extends over 16 amino acids. Germline loops: CDR1 SGHNT, CDR2 YYREEE (reference sequence). The CDR3 bases that were read are TGTGCCAGCAGCTTGGAGGGCGGGGCCCTCTCCTACGAG. It codes for CASSLEGGALSYE. The full CDR3 protein is CASSLEGGALSYEQYF.

Points on this clone: The CDR3 is cut off 3 residues early in the read; its end comes from the germline J gene. V gene TRBV6-2 or TRBV6-3 combines with J gene TRBJ2-2; 10 nucleotides line up with TRBD2. The J segment lost 5 bases and the V segment lost 0 bases, leaving 6 bases of the junction unmatched. In germline, CDR1 is MNHEY, CDR2 SVGEGT. CDR3 length: 17 residues. The sequenced part of the CDR3 DNA is TGTGCCAGCAGTTACTCGGGGACTAGCGCTCTTACCGGGGAG. It yields the protein CASSYSGTSALTGE. The whole CDR3 is CASSYSGTSALTGELFF.

This clone has a count of ten or more. The read is 3 residues too short to cover the CDR3 end, so that end is filled in from the germline J gene. The chain employs TRBV11-2 and TRBJ2-1, with D uncertain. V was shortened by 2 bases and J by 4 bases, with 9 bases between the two germline ends. The CDR3 sequence is 14 residues long. Looked up from germline, CDR1 is SGHAT and CDR2 is FQNNGV. Incomplete CDR3 DNA: TGTGCCAGCAGCTTACTACCGAGATACAATGAG. This sequence encodes CASSLLPRYNE. Given in full, the CDR3 is CASSLLPRYNEQFF.

There are many counts of this clone. The read terminates 3 residues before the CDR3 end, so the remaining end is supplied by the germline J gene. This chain connects TRBV20-1 to TRBJ2-3; TRBD1 is a possible D gene (5 bases). Germline lookup yields CDR1 DFQATT and CDR2 SNEGSKA (reference sequence). This CDR3 is built from 16 residues. Trimming pared 0 bases from V and 4 bases from J, leaving 17 bases between. Partial CDR3 DNA: TGCAGTGCTAGAGATCTGGCAGGGCTGGGCGCAGATACG. Protein product: CSARDLAGLGADT. The entire CDR3 reads CSARDLAGLGADTQYF.

This clone was picked up many times. Read sequence stops 3 residues before the CDR3 end, and the germline J gene provides the missing end. The rearrangement links TRBV20-1 to TRBJ2-1, with 12 bases that match TRBD2. Germline V gene sequence: CDR1 DFQATT, CDR2 SNEGSKA (reference sequence). CDR3 length: 16 amino acids. The J segment lost 3 bases and the V segment lost 1 base, leaving 4 bases of the junction unmatched. CDR3 DNA (partial): TGCAGTGCTAGAGTAAGGACTAGCGGGAACTACAATGAG. It specifies CSARVRTSGNYNE. The full-length CDR3 reads as CSARVRTSGNYNEQFF.

This clone was detected ten times or more. The CDR3 end falls 3 residues outside the read, so it is completed with the germline J gene. This chain uses TRBV7-2 with TRBJ2-7; a weak D match, TRBD1 (5 bases). The CDR3 has 12 residues. The germline V and J ends were trimmed by 8 bases and 3 bases, with 11 bases remaining between them. From germline, CDR1 is SGHTA and CDR2 FQGNSA. The CDR3 here is CASAGPIYEQYF. The DNA read from the CDR3 is TGTGCCAGCGCAGGGCCGATCTACGAG.

This clone came up a few times. From the germline J gene comes the end of the CDR3, since the read stops 3 residues before it. The chain joins TRBV18 to TRBJ1-2; TRBD1 aligns across 7 bases. This CDR3 has 15 amino acids. The germline V gene has CDR1 KGHSH and CDR2 LQKENI. CDR3 residues: CASSPPDRSTYDYTF. The sequenced CDR3 bases are TGTGCCAGCTCACCACCGGACAGGAGCACCTACGAC. The full variable domain, completed using reference TRBV18 and TRBJ1-2, is NAGVMQNPRHLVRRRGQEARLRCSPMKGHSHVYWYRQLPEEGLKFMVYLQKENIIDESGMPKERFSAEFPKEGPSILRIQQVVRGDSAAYFCASSPPDRSTYDYTFGSGTRLTVV.

In its sample, this clone was seen many times. Coverage ceases 3 residues before the CDR3 finishes, and the germline J gene fills in the end. V and J are TRBV28 and TRBJ2-7; 7 nucleotides line up with TRBD2. Germline loops: CDR1 MDHEN, CDR2 SYDVKM. The CDR3 length is 14 residues. The ends lost 3 bases at V and 0 bases at J; junction bases unmatched: 2. The sequenced CDR3 bases are TGTGCCAGCAGTTTTTGGACTAGCTCCTACGAG. It translates to CASSFWTSSYE. The entire CDR3 reads CASSFWTSSYEQYF.

The sample holds many counts of this clone. The DNA ends 3 residues before the CDR3 does, and the rest of the CDR3 is filled in from the germline J gene. This sequence joins TRBV29-1 and TRBJ1-2; 12 bases agree with TRBD1. The germline V gene has CDR1 SQVTM and CDR2 ANQGSEA. The CDR3 totals 15 residues. The V segment lost 6 bases and the J segment 2 bases; nucleotides outside the gene matches: 7. The sequenced CDR3 bases are TGCAGCGTGAAAGGGACAGGGGGCGCGAACTATGGC. Translation: CSVKGTGGANYG. The whole CDR3 protein is CSVKGTGGANYGYTF.

Ten or more counts support this clone. The CDR3 end falls 3 residues outside the read, so it is completed with the germline J gene. The chain recombines TRBV28 with TRBJ2-7; D might be TRBD1 (7 bases). V gave up 8 bases and J gave up 3 bases, with 17 bases separating them. Germline lookup yields CDR1 MDHEN and CDR2 SYDVKM. The CDR3 covers 14 residues. Partial CDR3 DNA: TGTGCCAGCGGGGTGTCGCGGGACAGCTACGAG. The encoded protein is CASGVSRDSYE. The full CDR3 protein reads CASGVSRDSYEQYF.

This clone was found many times. The DNA ends 3 residues before the CDR3 does, and the rest of the CDR3 is filled in from the germline J gene. The chain carries TRBV5-1 and TRBJ2-7, with D possibly being TRBD1 (6 bases). CDR1 SGHRS and CDR2 YFSETQ come from the germline V gene. CDR3 length: 13 amino acids. Trimming removed 4 bases at V and 3 bases at J, with 11 bases between. The CDR3 loop reads CASSQGQYYEQYF. The sequenced CDR3 bases are TGCGCCAGCAGCCAAGGACAGTACTACGAG.

This clone was observed many times. Coverage ceases 3 residues before the CDR3 finishes, and the germline J gene fills in the end. The chain employs TRBV20-1 and TRBJ1-6; 7 nucleotides match TRBD1. The CDR3 runs to 18 residues. Unmatched junction bases numbered 9, after V lost 0 bases and J lost 1 base. Looked up from germline, CDR1 is DFQATT and CDR2 is SNEGSKA (reference sequence). CDR3 sequence: CSARESLRGSSYNSPLHF. The sequenced part of the CDR3 DNA is TGCAGTGCTAGAGAAAGCCTCAGGGGGAGTTCCTATAATTCACCC.

This clone was seen at least ten times. The read ends 3 residues before the CDR3 terminus; that terminus is restored from the germline J gene. Different DNA sequences within this sample yield the same CDR3. The chain joins TRBV18 to TRBJ1-2; 8 bases fit TRBD1. J gave up 3 bases and V 3 bases, and 0 bases lay outside the gene matches. Germline V gives CDR1 KGHSH, CDR2 LQKENI. This CDR3 comprises 13 residues. CDR3 loop: CASSPGQDYGYTF. The sequenced CDR3 bases are TGTGCCAGCTCACCGGGACAGGACTATGGC. Full variable domain (remainder filled in from reference TRBV18 and TRBJ1-2): NAGVMQNPRHLVRRRGQEARLRCSPMKGHSHVYWYRQLPEEGLKFMVYLQKENIIDESGMPKERFSAEFPKEGPSILRIQQVVRGDSAAYFCASSPGQDYGYTFGSGTRLTVV.

This clone was recorded many times. The read halts 3 residues ahead of the CDR3 end, with the missing end drawn from the germline J gene. This chain uses TRBV6-2 or TRBV6-3 with TRBJ2-7; D gene unclear. This CDR3 has 13 residues. Germline CDR1 is MNHEY and CDR2 is SVGEGT. Trimming stripped 7 bases from V and 0 bases from J, with 10 bases between. The CDR3 spells CASNIEVSYEQYF. The part of the CDR3 DNA that was read is TGTGCCAGCAATATAGAAGTCTCCTACGAG.

In its sample, this clone was seen a few times. A far bigger clonotype differs at one base, so this is likely a read error. The CDR3 end lies 3 residues beyond the end of the read and is filled in from the germline J gene. Within the sample, other DNA sequences also encode this same CDR3. V usage is TRBV7-9 and J usage is TRBJ1-4, with a possible D match to TRBD1 (6 bases). Germline V CDR1 and CDR2: SEHNR, FQNEAQ (reference sequence). The CDR3 has 14 residues. Incomplete CDR3 DNA: TGTGCTAGCAGCTACAGGGCAACTAATGAAAAA. Translated, it gives CASSYRATNEK. The complete CDR3 sequence is CASSYRATNEKLFF.

At least ten counts were recorded for this clone. The CDR3 extends 3 residues past the end of the read, so its final part is completed from the germline J gene. The rearrangement uses TRBV2 and TRBJ1-5; 8 bases agree with TRBD1. Germline V gene sequence: CDR1 SNHLY, CDR2 FYNNEI. The J segment lost 5 bases and the V segment lost 8 bases, leaving 8 bases of the junction unmatched. The CDR3 is 14 amino acids. The DNA read from the CDR3 is TGTGCCAGCGAAAACGACAGGGGCTATCAGCCC. Its translation is CASENDRGYQP. The whole CDR3 sequence reads CASENDRGYQPQHF.

This clone has a count of ten or more. The read ends 3 residues early relative to the CDR3; the germline J gene fills the gap. This sequence joins TRBV6-2 or TRBV6-3 and TRBJ2-2; 10 nucleotides match TRBD2. The V gene end was trimmed by 8 bases and the J gene end by 7 bases; junction bases not matched to a gene: 7. The CDR3 is 14 amino acids. Germline V gene data show CDR1 as MNHEY and CDR2 as SVGEGT. CDR3 loop: CASLLAGTSGELFF. CDR3 bases read: TGTGCCAGCCTACTAGCGGGGACGAGCGGGGAG.